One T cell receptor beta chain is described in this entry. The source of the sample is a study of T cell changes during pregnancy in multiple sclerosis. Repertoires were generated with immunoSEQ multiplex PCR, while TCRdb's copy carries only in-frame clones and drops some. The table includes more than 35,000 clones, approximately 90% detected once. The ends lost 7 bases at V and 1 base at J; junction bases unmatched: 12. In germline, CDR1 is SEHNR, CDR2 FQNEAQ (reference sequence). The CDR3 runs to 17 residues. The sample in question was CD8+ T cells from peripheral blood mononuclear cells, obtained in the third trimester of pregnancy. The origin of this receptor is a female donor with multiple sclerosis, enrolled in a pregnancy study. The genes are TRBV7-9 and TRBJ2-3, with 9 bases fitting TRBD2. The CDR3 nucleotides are TGTGCCAGCACCCCGCGGGAGGGCGAATTTGGCACAGATACGCAGTATTTT. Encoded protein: CASTPREGEFGTDTQYF.